A single sample gave rise to the 12 T cell receptor beta chains below, sequenced in a study of cytomegalovirus exposure and HLA in healthy donors. The PCR used 60 Vbeta and 13 Jbeta primers. Here immunoSEQ multiplex PCR was the method, and the copy in TCRdb shows in-frame clones only, minus some. The sample contains 200,000 to 250,000 clones, around 89% of which appear only once. Sequencing input: PBMCs. The origin of the receptors is a woman between 18 and 29 years old in good health and CMV-seronegative.

This chain joins TRBV7-2 and TRBJ1-2; no clear D. CDR3 size: 16 residues. Germline V gives CDR1 SGHTA, CDR2 FQGNSA. Trimming cost V 5 bases and J 5 bases, with 21 bases left between them. The CDR3 sequence is CASSTFAGRAAYGYTF. CDR3 sequence (DNA): TGTGCCAGCAGCACATTTGCGGGGAGGGCTGCTTATGGCTACACCTTC.

The chain carries TRBV6-6 and TRBJ1-4, with a possible D match to TRBD1 (6 bases). CDR3 length: 13 amino acids. The germline V gene has CDR1 MNHNY and CDR2 SVGAGI (reference sequence). Trimming removed 4 bases at V and 8 bases at J, with 11 bases between. CDR3 sequence reads: CASSLQGGEKLFF. In DNA, the CDR3 is TGTGCCAGCAGTTTACAGGGTGGGGAAAAACTGTTTTTT.

A single count supports this clone. The genes are TRBV7-8 and TRBJ2-7, with D possibly being TRBD2 (5 bases). V was shortened by 5 bases and J by 5 bases, with 13 bases between the two germline ends. Per germline, CDR1 SGHVS and CDR2 FQNEAQ. The CDR3 covers 13 residues. CDR3 DNA: TGTGCCAGCAGCCTCCTAGCCTGGCACGAGCAGTACTTC. This codes for CASSLLAWHEQYF. Full variable domain (rest looked up from reference TRBV7-8 and TRBJ2-7): GAGVSQSPRYKVAKRGQDVALRCDPISGHVSLFWYQQALGQGPEFLTYFQNEAQLDKSGLPSDRFFAERPEGSVSTLKIQRTQQEDSAVYLCASSLLAWHEQYFGPGTRLTVT.

This clone has only a few counts. V is TRBV7-2 and J is TRBJ1-5; D remains ambiguous. Germline lookup yields CDR1 SGHTA and CDR2 FQGNSA. V was trimmed by 2 bases and J by 4 bases, leaving 3 bases between them. The CDR3 sequence is 12 residues long. This CDR3 reads CASSLPNQPQHF. The CDR3, as DNA: TGTGCCAGCAGCTTACCTAATCAGCCCCAGCATTTT.

V gene TRBV9 combines with J gene TRBJ2-7; 7 bases agree with TRBD2. CDR1 is SGDLS, CDR2 YYNGEE, per germline. There are 15 residues in the CDR3. The junction had 6 bases not matched to a gene; V was cut back by 0 bases and J by 3 bases. The CDR3 sequence is CASSVGGEGDYEQYF. The CDR3 DNA is TGTGCCAGCAGCGTAGGAGGGGAGGGAGACTACGAGCAGTACTTC.

There are a few counts of this clone. The V and J genes are TRBV25-1 and TRBJ1-3; D may be TRBD1 (5 bases). V shed 3 bases and J shed 4 bases, with 13 bases lying between them. The germline V gene encodes CDR1 MGHDK and CDR2 SYGVNS. The CDR3 spans 15 residues. The CDR3 DNA reads as TGTGCCAGCAGTGACCCGGGACTGAAAGGAAACACCATATATTTT. It is translated as CASSDPGLKGNTIYF. Based on the CDR3 plus reference TRBV25-1 and TRBJ1-3, the full variable domain is EADIYQTPRYLVIGTGKKITLECSQTMGHDKMYWYQQDPGMELHLIHYSYGVNSTEKGDLSSESTVSRIRTEHFPLTLESARPSHTSQYLCASSDPGLKGNTIYFGEGSWLTVV.

The J gene is TRBJ2-5, the V gene TRBV5-4; TRBD1 matches at 11 bases. The junction had 1 base not matched to a gene; V was cut back by 4 bases and J by 2 bases. The germline gives CDR1 SGHNT, CDR2 YYREEE (reference sequence). The CDR3 totals 14 residues. The CDR3 loop reads CASSGTGGQETQYF. The CDR3 nucleotides read TGTGCCAGCAGCGGGACAGGGGGGCAAGAGACCCAGTACTTC.

CDR3 coding DNA: TGTGCCAGCAGTAAGGGGGTCTTCGGAAACACCATATATTTT. Amino acid sequence: CASSKGVFGNTIYF. V usage is TRBV2 and J usage is TRBJ1-3, with D tentatively TRBD1 (6 bases). The length of the CDR3 is 14 residues. The germline gives CDR1 SNHLY, CDR2 FYNNEI. V lost 5 bases and J 4 bases, leaving 12 bases between the germline ends. Together with reference TRBV2 and TRBJ1-3, the CDR3 gives the full variable domain: EPEVTQTPSHQVTQMGQEVILRCVPISNHLYFYWYRQILGQKVEFLVSFYNNEISEKSEIFDDQFSVERPDGSNFTLKIRSTKLEDSAMYFCASSKGVFGNTIYFGEGSWLTVV.

The chain is built from TRBV10-3 and TRBJ1-1; no definite D call. In germline, CDR1 is ENHRY, CDR2 SYGVKD. The CDR3 extends over 13 amino acids. V was shortened by 7 bases and J by 1 base, with 10 bases between the two germline ends. CDR3 nucleotide sequence: TGTGCCATCAAGACAACTCCGAACACTGAAGCTTTCTTT. Translating gives CAIKTTPNTEAFF.

This clone was seen a single time. The chain employs TRBV19 and TRBJ2-5; no clear D. V was shortened by 5 bases and J by 4 bases, with 11 bases between the two germline ends. CDR3 size: 13 residues. Germline V lookup: CDR1 LNHDA, CDR2 SQIVND (reference sequence). The CDR3 nucleotides read TGTGCCAGTAGTTCATGGGCTGCAGAGACCCAGTACTTC. Its protein is CASSSWAAETQYF.

The rearrangement links TRBV19 to TRBJ2-3; 8 nucleotides agree with TRBD2. The CDR3 extends over 15 amino acids. J was trimmed by 0 bases and V by 5 bases; bases with no gene match: 4. Germline assignment: CDR1 LNHDA and CDR2 SQIVND (reference sequence). CDR3 coding DNA: TGTGCCAGTAGTTACTCTAGCGGGAGCACAGATACGCAGTATTTT. This encodes CASSYSSGSTDTQYF.

The chain joins TRBV25-1 to TRBJ2-5, with TRBD1 as a possible D gene (6 bases). The V gene's germline CDR1 is MGHDK and CDR2 SYGVNS. This CDR3 comprises 12 residues. Trimming stripped 9 bases from V and 1 base from J, with 9 bases between. CDR3 sequence: CARQGLQETQYF. In nucleotides, the CDR3 is TGTGCCAGACAGGGCCTCCAAGAGACCCAGTACTTC.